One sample yielded the 30 T cell receptor beta chains listed below, sequenced in a study of T cell responses to AZD1222 COVID-19 vaccine. Produced via immunoSEQ multiplex PCR; TCRdb's table is partial and in-frame only. The table lists about 48,000 clones, about 88% of them singletons, with roughly 5% in the top ten. Sequences were derived from peripheral blood, sampled 28 days after the second AZD1222 dose. These receptors originate from an adult who received the AZD1222 COVID-19 vaccine.

This chain joins TRBV6-5 and TRBJ1-1, with D hard to call. Trimming took 3 bases from V and 6 from J, leaving 14 bases between them. CDR1 is MNHEY and CDR2 is SVGAGI in the germline V gene. The CDR3 contains 14 residues. The CDR3 DNA reads TGTGCCAGCAGTTATCGGCTGGAGCGGCCTGAAGCTTTCTTT. Translation: CASSYRLERPEAFF.

The chain carries TRBV7-2 and TRBJ2-7, with D unclear. Per the germline V gene, CDR1 is SGHTA and CDR2 is FQGNSA. The CDR3 is made up of 13 amino acids. Trimming pared 3 bases from V and 1 base from J, leaving 7 bases between. DNA for the CDR3: TGTGCCAGCAGCTTGGTGAGTTCCTACGAGCAGTACTTC. It specifies CASSLVSSYEQYF.

The chain links TRBV5-1 to TRBJ2-1; 10 positions match TRBD1. This CDR3 spans 15 amino acids. V lost 0 bases and J lost 14; bases outside the gene matches: 11. The V gene's germline CDR1 is SGHRS and CDR2 YFSETQ. The CDR3 coding sequence is TGCGCCAGCAGCTTGGCAGGGACAGGGGCTCGACGGGAGTTCTTC. Its translation is CASSLAGTGARREFF. The whole variable domain, filled in from reference TRBV5-1 and TRBJ2-1, reads KAGVTQTPRYLIKTRGQQVTLSCSPISGHRSVSWYQQTPGQGLQFLFEYFSETQRNKGNFPGRFSGRQFSNSRSEMNVSTLELGDSALYLCASSLAGTGARREFFGPGTRLTVL.

V usage is TRBV28 and J usage is TRBJ1-5; 8 bases align to TRBD1. The V and J ends lost 7 bases and 3 bases, in that order; junction bases with no gene match: 8. This CDR3 contains 15 residues. CDR1 MDHEN and CDR2 SYDVKM come from the germline V gene. The CDR3 protein is CASTLMTGVNQPQHF. The CDR3 DNA reads as TGTGCCAGCACCCTAATGACAGGGGTCAATCAGCCCCAGCATTTT.

The genes are TRBV6-2 or TRBV6-3 and TRBJ2-1, with D tentatively TRBD1 or TRBD2 (5 bases each). V lost 3 bases to trimming and J lost 3 bases, with 21 bases between them. The CDR3 loop spans 18 amino acids. Germline V gene sequence: CDR1 MNHEY, CDR2 SVGEGT. DNA for the CDR3: TGTGCCAGCAGTTATAGAATATCATGGGGGAGCAGCTACAATGAGCAGTTCTTC. It encodes CASSYRISWGSSYNEQFF.

On this clone: Additional DNA sequences in this sample encode the identical CDR3. The genes are TRBV6-5 and TRBJ1-1, with D unclear. CDR3 length: 13 amino acids. Trimming removed 2 bases from V and 1 base from J, with 5 bases in between. Germline CDR1 reads MNHEY; CDR2 reads SVGAGI. The CDR3 region has the DNA TGTGCCAGCAGTTACGGTTCGAACACTGAAGCTTTCTTT. Translation: CASSYGSNTEAFF.

The chain links TRBV5-1 to TRBJ2-3, with 11 bases lining up with TRBD2. CDR1 is SGHRS, CDR2 YFSETQ, per germline. The J segment lost 3 bases and the V segment lost 0 bases, leaving 6 bases of the junction unmatched. The CDR3 has 17 residues. The CDR3 spells CASSLETSGSRTDTQYF. The CDR3 bases are TGCGCCAGCAGCTTGGAAACTAGCGGGAGTAGAACAGATACGCAGTATTTT.

This rearrangement joins TRBV7-3 to TRBJ1-1, with TRBD1 matching over 9 bases. The CDR3 has 17 residues. The junction had 6 bases not matched to a gene; V was cut back by 1 base and J by 0 bases. Germline V gene sequence: CDR1 SGHTA, CDR2 FQGTGA. The CDR3 nucleotides read TGTGCCAGCAGCTTAAGAGGGGGACAGGGTGTGAACACTGAAGCTTTCTTT. Encoded protein: CASSLRGGQGVNTEAFF.

In DNA, the CDR3 is TGTGCCAGCAGTGAGGGACCCCCCTGGACCCTCCACTTT. This codes for CASSEGPPWTLHF. This chain links TRBV6-1 with TRBJ1-6, with D possibly matching TRBD1 (5 bases). CDR3 length equals 13 residues. Germline assignment: CDR1 MNHNS and CDR2 SASEGT. Trimming left V 3 bases short and J 14 bases short, with 14 bases between.

J is TRBJ1-2 and V is TRBV30; D uncertain. The germline gives CDR1 GTSNPN, CDR2 SVGIG (reference sequence). V shed 0 bases and J shed 5 bases, with 4 bases lying between them. The CDR3 extends over 11 amino acids. CDR3 protein: CAWSVGYGYTF. The CDR3 DNA follows: TGTGCCTGGAGTGTTGGGTATGGCTACACCTTC.

V and J are TRBV5-6 and TRBJ2-5; 7 bases fit TRBD1. Germline CDR1 and CDR2: SGHDT and YYEEEE. This CDR3 contains 14 residues. After removal of 3 bases from V and 7 bases from J, the junction contained 9 bases not matched to a gene. CDR3 residues: CASSSPRGGGTQYF. DNA of the CDR3: TGTGCCAGCAGCTCCCCTAGAGGGGGCGGGACCCAGTACTTC.

This clone has a handful of counts. The chain employs TRBV12-3 or TRBV12-4 and TRBJ1-1; no clear D. The V and J ends lost 6 bases and 4 bases respectively, with 12 bases between them. This CDR3 contains 13 residues. This CDR3 reads CASSRAPGTEAFF. The CDR3, as DNA: TGTGCCAGCAGCCGGGCCCCGGGCACTGAAGCTTTCTTT.

Only a few counts were recorded for this clone. The J gene is TRBJ2-7, the V gene TRBV7-9; 7 positions agree with TRBD2. CDR3 length: 14 residues. Germline CDR1 is SEHNR and CDR2 is FQNEAQ (reference sequence). V trimming: 7 bases; J trimming: 7 bases; junction bases outside the gene matches: 13. CDR3 residues: CASNVGGSLGEQYF. The CDR3 region has the DNA TGTGCCAGCAACGTCGGCGGGAGTCTCGGGGAGCAGTACTTC.

The chain is built from TRBV12-3 or TRBV12-4 and TRBJ2-7, with unresolved D. Trimming pared 4 bases from V and 2 bases from J, leaving 6 bases between. The CDR3 spans 12 residues. The CDR3 DNA sequence: TGTGCCAGCAGTTCAGAGACCTACGAGCAGTACTTC. Its protein is CASSSETYEQYF.

The chain couples TRBV2 to TRBJ1-2; D is perhaps TRBD1 (5 bases). The CDR3 has 13 residues. Looked up from germline, CDR1 is SNHLY and CDR2 is FYNNEI. V lost 4 bases to trimming and J lost 8 bases, with 14 bases between them. The CDR3 DNA reads TGTGCCAGCAGTGGGGGGGTTTTGGAGGGCTACACCTTC. It encodes CASSGGVLEGYTF.

The chain carries TRBV5-1 and TRBJ2-1; D not resolved. This CDR3 spans 14 amino acids. CDR1 and CDR2 from the germline V gene are SGHRS and YFSETQ. Between the trimmed V and J ends, which lost 1 base and 5 bases, there was a span of 10 bases. CDR3 amino acids: CASSLWTVNNEQFF. Written as DNA, the CDR3 is TGCGCCAGCAGCTTGTGGACGGTGAACAATGAGCAGTTCTTC.

The rearrangement joins TRBV28 to TRBJ2-2, with unresolved D. V lost 4 bases and J lost 7, with 16 bases in between. The CDR3 covers 15 residues. CDR1 and CDR2 from the germline V gene are MDHEN and SYDVKM. CDR3 sequence reads: CASSWSPPQVGELFF. The CDR3 DNA follows: TGTGCCAGCAGTTGGTCCCCACCTCAGGTCGGGGAGCTGTTTTTT.

The chain combines TRBV27 with TRBJ2-7; TRBD1 agrees at 7 bases. V lost 3 bases to trimming and J lost 7 bases; unmatched junction nucleotides: 6. The CDR3 totals 13 residues. Germline loops: CDR1 MNHEY, CDR2 SMNVEV (reference sequence). The DNA of the CDR3 is TGTGCCAGCAGTTTTAATCAGGGGGAAGAGCAGTACTTC. This sequence encodes CASSFNQGEEQYF.

The rearrangement uses TRBV5-6 and TRBJ2-2; 9 nucleotides line up with TRBD1. The CDR3 totals 18 residues. Germline-derived CDR1 and CDR2 are SGHDT and YYEEEE. V gave up 4 bases and J gave up 6 bases; unmatched junction bases: 16. CDR3 sequence (DNA): TGTGCCAGCAGCATAGCCGGGACAGGGAATATTGTCTCCGGGGAGCTGTTTTTT. Its protein is CASSIAGTGNIVSGELFF.

V gene TRBV18 combines with J gene TRBJ2-7, with unresolved D. Germline V gene sequence: CDR1 KGHSH, CDR2 LQKENI. This CDR3 is built from 13 residues. With 5 bases removed from V and 4 bases from J, the gap between germline ends came to 12 bases. The CDR3 loop is CASSTLPEYEQYF. Written as DNA, the CDR3 is TGTGCCAGCTCAACGTTGCCGGAATACGAGCAGTACTTC.

This chain links TRBV6-5 with TRBJ1-1; no reliable D call. The CDR3 consists of 13 residues. Germline V lookup: CDR1 MNHEY, CDR2 SVGAGI. Trimming stripped 11 bases from V and 5 bases from J, with 18 bases between. The CDR3 loop reads CAVDRRSGTEAFF. CDR3 sequence (DNA): TGTGCCGTGGATAGGAGGTCTGGGACTGAAGCTTTCTTT.

This rearrangement joins TRBV7-9 to TRBJ2-7, with 11 bases matching TRBD2. The CDR3 length is 15 residues. The J segment lost 3 bases and the V segment lost 5 bases, leaving 6 bases of the junction unmatched. The germline CDR1 and CDR2 sequences are SEHNR and FQNEAQ (reference sequence). CDR3 region: CASSIGTSGRYEQYF. CDR3 bases: TGTGCCAGCAGCATTGGGACTAGCGGTCGCTACGAGCAGTACTTC.

V and J are TRBV29-1 and TRBJ2-2, with 8 bases that match TRBD1. Trimming cost V 2 bases and J 2 bases; bases outside gene matches: 4. Germline assignment: CDR1 SQVTM and CDR2 ANQGSEA. The CDR3 has 15 residues. CDR3 protein: CSVEFQGANTGELFF. CDR3 nucleotides: TGCAGCGTTGAATTTCAGGGGGCTAACACCGGGGAGCTGTTTTTT.

The chain employs TRBV6-1 and TRBJ1-6; the D is unclear. The ends were cut back, 1 base at V and 0 bases at J, with 7 bases in the middle. The germline V gene encodes CDR1 MNHNS and CDR2 SASEGT. The CDR3 contains 16 residues. CDR3 in DNA: TGTGCCAGCAGTGAAGGCCTGAGCTCCTATAATTCACCCCTCCACTTT. Translating gives CASSEGLSSYNSPLHF.

V gene TRBV11-3 combines with J gene TRBJ1-2; TRBD1 matches 8 bases. CDR1 and CDR2 from the germline V gene are SGHNT and YENEEA. CDR3 length: 15 amino acids. Unmatched junction bases numbered 10, after V lost 4 bases and J lost 6 bases. The CDR3 region is CASSSTGTGIDGYTF. In DNA form, the CDR3 reads TGTGCCAGCAGCTCCACCGGGACAGGAATTGATGGCTACACCTTC.

The chain couples TRBV19 to TRBJ1-2; possible D gene TRBD1, 5 bases. The germline V gene has CDR1 LNHDA and CDR2 SQIVND (reference sequence). V gave up 10 bases and J gave up 5 bases, with 20 bases separating them. This CDR3 contains 14 residues. DNA for the CDR3: TGTGCCACCCGCCCGAGCAGGGAGGTTTATGGCTACACCTTC. As protein: CATRPSREVYGYTF.

V is TRBV3-1 (or the pseudogene TRBV3-2) and J is TRBJ1-4; D unclear. The V gene lost 3 bases and the J gene lost 0 bases, with 8 bases spanning the gap. Germline CDR1 and CDR2: LGHDT and YNNKEL (reference sequence). The CDR3 is 15 amino acids. The CDR3 coding sequence is TGTGCCAGCAGCCACTCCGGTGCAACTAATGAAAAACTGTTTTTT. As protein: CASSHSGATNEKLFF.

The V call is TRBV5-4, the J call TRBJ2-1; D uncertain. From germline, CDR1 is SGHNT and CDR2 YYREEE (reference sequence). Trimming took 4 bases from V and 5 from J, leaving 13 bases between them. The CDR3 length is 14 residues. Written as DNA, the CDR3 is TGTGCCAGCAGCGTGGACGAGCGTCACAATGAGCAGTTCTTC. It yields the protein CASSVDERHNEQFF.

This clone was detected once. The chain combines TRBV23-1 with TRBJ1-4, with D possibly TRBD1 on 5 matching bases. TRBV23-1 is an open reading frame, and its role is uncertain. V gave up 3 bases and J gave up 7 bases, with 18 bases separating them. The CDR3 runs 16 residues. CDR3 in amino acids: CASSQAGRCGAEKLFF. In nucleotides, the CDR3 is TGCGCCAGCAGTCAGGCGGGACGTTGCGGGGCTGAAAAACTGTTTTTT.

CDR3 bases: TGTGCCAGCAGCTTTGGGAGACAGGGATTCGGGTACGAGCAGTACTTC. Its translation is CASSFGRQGFGYEQYF. V usage is TRBV7-9 and J usage is TRBJ2-7; TRBD1 agrees at 7 bases. Germline assignment: CDR1 SEHNR and CDR2 FQNEAQ (reference sequence). CDR3 size: 16 residues. V lost 3 bases to trimming and J lost 4 bases; unmatched junction nucleotides: 12.